This T cell receptor beta chain was captured in a study of shared clonotypes between healthy human individuals. The CDR3 spans 13 residues. In germline, CDR1 is MGHRA, CDR2 YSYEKL. V shed 5 bases, J shed 9 bases, and the junction held 2 bases outside the gene matches. Each subset's genomic DNA was split evenly across several immunoSEQ plates. The method was immunoSEQ multiplex PCR; TCRdb's version includes in-frame clones alone and lacks a portion of them. The top ten hold around 16% of the sample, which has about 320,000 clones, around nine tenths seen once. The sequence was obtained from a man between 18 and 35 years old in good health. Sequenced sample: memory CD8+ T cells sorted from blood. Subset here: CD45RO+ cells pooled with CCR7-negative TemRA cells. The chain uses TRBV4-1 and TRBJ1-6, with 9 positions matching TRBD1. CDR3 sequence reads: CASSGQGISPLHF. CDR3 nucleotide sequence: TGCGCCAGCAGCGGACAGGGGATTTCACCCCTCCACTTT.